These T cell receptor beta chains were read from a single sample in a study of technical replicates of blood from a handful of donors. Data came from immunoSEQ multiplex PCR; TCRdb stores just in-frame clones and leaves some out. The repertoire holds around 70,000 clones, with approximately 94% as singletons. Sample: T cells isolated from PBMCs. The receptor source for this set is a human donor in good health. Each CDR3 is given with its conserved first and last residue. The D gene is left open where the match is weak. Clone size is not always given. Where it is, it says once, few, many or a class for expanded clones.

V	size	D	J	CDR3	DNA
TRBV4-2	NA	TRBD2	TRBJ2-2	CASSQELSLAGFVGAGELFF	TGTGCCAGCAGCCAAGAATTAAGTCTAGCGGGTTTCGTCGGGGCCGGGGAGCTGTTTTTT
TRBV29-1	NA	TRBD2	TRBJ2-7	CSVEVSSIISGSYEQYF	TGCAGCGTTGAAGTCTCCTCTATAATTAGCGGGAGCTACGAGCAGTACTTC
TRBV27	NA	NA	TRBJ1-2	CASSLTQNTQGRRGSGYTF	TGTGCCAGCAGCTTGACTCAGAACACACAGGGAAGAAGGGGTAGTGGCTACACCTTC
TRBV7-3	NA	NA	TRBJ2-2	CASSTTTDGELFF	TGTGCCAGCAGCACTACGACGGACGGGGAGCTGTTTTTT
TRBV30	NA	NA	TRBJ2-1	CAWNGGDYYNEQFF	TGTGCCTGGAACGGAGGAGACTACTACAATGAGCAGTTCTTC
TRBV5-4	NA	NA	TRBJ1-2	CASSLARYRNYGYTF	TGTGCCAGCAGCTTGGCACGGTACAGAAACTATGGCTACACCTTC
TRBV19	NA	TRBD2	TRBJ2-3	CASFSRSAGGTTDTQYF	TGTGCCAGCTTTAGTAGGAGTGCGGGAGGGACCACAGATACGCAGTATTTT
TRBV7-3	NA	NA	TRBJ1-2	CASSIAGKGGYTF	TGTGCCAGCAGCATTGCAGGGAAGGGCGGCTACACCTTC
TRBV12-5	NA	TRBD2	TRBJ2-7	CASGPREGLYEQYF	TGTGCTAGTGGTCCGCGGGAGGGCCTCTACGAGCAGTACTTC
TRBV6-6	few	TRBD1	TRBJ1-5	CASSYPGTGRQPQHF	TGTGCCAGCAGTTACCCTGGGACAGGGCGCCAGCCCCAGCATTTT
TRBV7-3	NA	NA	TRBJ1-1	CASSLNSGGNTEAFF	TGTGCCAGCAGCTTGAATAGCGGGGGGAACACTGAAGCTTTCTTT
TRBV7-8	NA	TRBD1	TRBJ2-7	CASSPRDRGIWEQYF	TGTGCCAGCAGCCCTCGGGACAGGGGGATATGGGAGCAGTACTTC
TRBV15	once	NA	TRBJ2-7	CATSQGDIHEQYF	TGTGCCACCTCACAAGGGGATATCCACGAGCAGTACTTC
TRBV7-9	few	TRBD1	TRBJ2-7	CASSHLDRGFYEQYF	TGTGCCAGCAGCCATTTGGACAGGGGTTTTTACGAGCAGTACTTC
TRBV19	once	TRBD1	TRBJ1-4	CASSMGQGREKLFF	TGTGCCAGTAGTATGGGACAGGGGAGAGAAAAACTGTTTTTT
TRBV12-5	many	TRBD1	TRBJ1-1	CASGLVRIIGQGITEAFF	TGTGCTAGTGGTTTGGTAAGGATTATCGGACAGGGAATCACTGAAGCTTTCTTT
TRBV2	once	NA	TRBJ1-4	CASELTNEKLFF	TGTGCCAGCGAGTTAACTAATGAAAAACTGTTTTTT
TRBV28	NA	TRBD1	TRBJ1-5	CASSLFYTGEQPQHF	TGTGCCAGCAGTTTATTTTATACAGGGGAACAGCCCCAGCATTTT
TRBV29-1	NA	TRBD2	TRBJ2-3	CSELAGEGDTQYF	TGCAGCGAACTAGCGGGAGAAGGGGATACGCAGTATTTT
TRBV4-2	NA	TRBD1	TRBJ2-6	CASSPDRGLFSGANVLTF	TGTGCCAGCAGCCCAGACAGGGGCCTCTTCTCTGGGGCCAACGTCCTGACTTTC
TRBV4-1	NA	NA	TRBJ1-5	CASSHRSNQPQHF	TGCGCCAGCAGCCATCGTAGCAATCAGCCCCAGCATTTT
TRBV9	NA	NA	TRBJ1-3	CASSAGGLGGNTIYF	TGTGCCAGCAGCGCGGGGGGTTTGGGAGGAAACACCATATATTTT
TRBV4-3	NA	TRBD1	TRBJ1-1	CASSQESPVPGQGLTEAFF	TGCGCCAGCAGCCAAGAATCACCTGTACCGGGACAGGGGTTGACTGAAGCTTTCTTT
TRBV28	NA	NA	TRBJ1-1	CASSDKTVATEAFF	TGTGCCAGCAGCGATAAGACAGTGGCCACTGAAGCTTTCTTT
TRBV4-2	NA	NA	TRBJ2-7	CASSQDEIGENYEQYF	TGTGCCAGCAGCCAAGATGAGATAGGAGAGAACTACGAGCAGTACTTC
TRBV28	NA	TRBD1	TRBJ2-1	CATSPEGTGVYEQFF	TGTGCCACCTCGCCCGAAGGGACAGGGGTCTATGAGCAGTTCTTC
TRBV7-2	NA	NA	TRBJ1-2	CASSLVTAPYGYTF	TGTGCCAGCAGCTTAGTAACAGCCCCTTATGGCTACACCTTC
TRBV11-2	NA	NA	TRBJ2-7	CASSLRTYLYEQYF	TGTGCCAGCAGCTTAAGGACATACCTATACGAGCAGTACTTC
TRBV7-3	NA	TRBD2	TRBJ2-5	CASSSGLGLEETQYF	TGTGCCAGCAGCTCGGGACTAGGACTGGAAGAGACCCAGTACTTC
TRBV7-6	NA	TRBD2	TRBJ2-2	CASSLEASGVNTGELFF	TGTGCCAGCAGCTTAGAGGCTAGCGGGGTAAACACCGGGGAGCTGTTTTTT
TRBV27	NA	TRBD2	TRBJ2-3	CASRVLAGTDTQYF	TGTGCCAGCAGGGTACTAGCGGGAACAGATACGCAGTATTTT
TRBV5-1	NA	NA	TRBJ2-1	CASSFGGGFNEQFF	TGCGCCAGCAGCTTTGGAGGCGGGTTCAATGAGCAGTTCTTC
TRBV9	NA	TRBD1	TRBJ2-1	CASSPTGGSYNEQFF	TGTGCCAGCAGCCCGACAGGGGGCTCCTACAATGAGCAGTTCTTC
TRBV7-9	NA	NA	TRBJ1-2	CASSLDSLRGYTF	TGTGCCAGCAGCCTGGACAGTCTCAGGGGCTACACCTTC
TRBV2	NA	NA	TRBJ2-1	CASSRQGLDNEQFF	TGTGCCAGCTCACGGCAGGGTCTGGACAATGAGCAGTTCTTC
TRBV27	NA	NA	TRBJ2-1	CASSYRDTDWQFF	TGTGCCAGCAGCTACCGGGACACCGATTGGCAGTTCTTC
TRBV2	NA	TRBD1	TRBJ2-5	CAHRGDRYQETQYF	TGTGCCCACAGGGGGGACAGATACCAAGAGACCCAGTACTTC
TRBV18	NA	TRBD1	TRBJ2-6	CASSRDSSGANVLTF	TGTGCCAGCTCACGGGACAGCTCTGGGGCCAACGTCCTGACTTTC
TRBV7-2	NA	TRBD2	TRBJ2-7	CASSPLGLALYEQYF	TGTGCCAGCAGCCCCCTCGGACTAGCGCTGTACGAGCAGTACTTC
TRBV27	NA	NA	TRBJ2-5	CASSLEALRAGREQETQYF	TGTGCCAGCAGTTTAGAGGCGTTAAGGGCGGGACGGGAGCAAGAGACCCAGTACTTC
TRBV5-1	NA	TRBD2	TRBJ2-1	CASSPPRERNEQFF	TGCGCCAGCAGTCCCCCGCGGGAGCGCAATGAGCAGTTCTTC
TRBV2	NA	NA	TRBJ1-1	CASSEIRAESTEAFF	TGTGCCAGCAGTGAGATCAGGGCTGAAAGCACTGAAGCTTTCTTT
TRBV27	NA	TRBD1	TRBJ2-1	CASLWTGTNEQFF	TGTGCCAGCCTTTGGACAGGGACGAATGAGCAGTTCTTC
TRBV6-5	NA	TRBD1	TRBJ2-2	CASSFGTGVPTGELFF	TGTGCCAGCAGTTTTGGGACAGGGGTCCCCACCGGGGAGCTGTTTTTT
TRBV5-3	NA	NA	TRBJ2-1	CARVTGQLTYNEQFF	TGTGCCAGGGTGACCGGACAGCTAACCTACAATGAGCAGTTCTTC
TRBV7-2	NA	TRBD2	TRBJ2-3	CASSRDAGASTDTQYF	TGTGCCAGCAGCAGGGACGCGGGAGCAAGCACAGATACGCAGTATTTT